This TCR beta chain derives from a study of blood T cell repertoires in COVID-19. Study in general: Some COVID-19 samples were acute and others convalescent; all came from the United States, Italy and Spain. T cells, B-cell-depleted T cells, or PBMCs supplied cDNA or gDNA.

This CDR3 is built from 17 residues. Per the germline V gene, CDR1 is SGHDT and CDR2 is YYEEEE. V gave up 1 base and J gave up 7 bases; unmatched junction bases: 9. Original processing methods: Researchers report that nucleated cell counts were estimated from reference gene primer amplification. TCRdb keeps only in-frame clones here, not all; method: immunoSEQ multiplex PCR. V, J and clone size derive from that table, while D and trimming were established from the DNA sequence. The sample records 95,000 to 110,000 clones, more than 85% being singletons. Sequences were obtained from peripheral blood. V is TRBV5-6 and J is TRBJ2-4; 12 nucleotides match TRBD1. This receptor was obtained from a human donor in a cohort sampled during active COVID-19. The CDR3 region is CASSLLGQGARGNIQYF. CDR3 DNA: TGTGCCAGCAGCTTGTTGGGACAGGGGGCCCGCGGGAACATTCAGTACTTC.